Each of the 3 T cell receptor beta chains below was sequenced from the same sample in a study of blood T cell repertoires in COVID-19. TCRdb's table, derived via immunoSEQ multiplex PCR, lists solely in-frame clones and lacks some. The sample has 180,000 or so clones; over 80% are singletons. Sequencing was performed on PBMCs or T cells enriched from blood (not recorded which). The receptors were gathered from a woman aged 55-70 years who had recovered from COVID-19.

V and J are TRBV21-1 and TRBJ1-3. TRBV21-1 is noted as a pseudogene. The CDR3 has 14 amino acids. The chain's CDR3 is CASSIPYSGNTIYF. The CDR3 region has the DNA TGTGCCAGCAGCATTCCTTACTCTGGAAACACCATATATTTT.

The chain has TRBV21-1 and TRBJ2-7; the DNA was not compared with TRBD2, the D call given in the table. TRBV21-1 constitutes a pseudogene. This CDR3 is 13 amino acids long. The CDR3 bases are TGTGCCAGCAGCAAGCGGTCCAGACGCGAGCAGTACTTC. This gives the protein CASSKRSRREQYF.

This clone was counted between two and nine times. The chain uses TRBV28 and TRBJ2-2; TRBD1 agrees at 8 bases. This CDR3 comprises 16 residues. V lost 6 bases and J lost 4; bases outside the gene matches: 10. Germline V gene data show CDR1 as MDHEN and CDR2 as SYDVKM. Here the CDR3 reads CASRRQDRVVTGELFF. The CDR3 bases are TGTGCCAGCAGACGCCAGGACAGGGTCGTCACCGGGGAGCTGTTTTTT.